The 3 T cell receptor beta chains reported below all come from one sample, sequenced in a study of blood T cell repertoires in COVID-19. Profiling relied on immunoSEQ multiplex PCR, and the TCRdb table lists in-frame clones only, not all of them. The table shows under 80,000 clones, with 88% occurring only once. Sequencing was carried out using peripheral blood. All receptors come from a human donor in a cohort sampled during active COVID-19.

The V call is TRBV6-5, the J call TRBJ2-5; 7 bases line up with TRBD2. CDR3 size: 12 residues. Germline lookup yields CDR1 MNHEY and CDR2 SVGAGI. V lost 8 bases to trimming and J lost 4 bases; unmatched junction nucleotides: 4. CDR3 bases: TGTGCCAGCGGGGGGGGTCGAGAGACCCAGTACTTC. This gives the protein CASGGGRETQYF.

This rearrangement joins TRBV30 to TRBJ1-4; 7 nucleotides align to TRBD1. The V segment lost 0 bases and the J segment 3 bases; nucleotides outside the gene matches: 13. CDR3 length: 18 residues. Looked up from germline, CDR1 is GTSNPN and CDR2 is SVGIG (reference sequence). The CDR3 nucleotides read TGTGCCTGGAGTGTACAGGGGACCCTCCCGAGATCTAATGAAAAACTGTTTTTT. Translating it yields CAWSVQGTLPRSNEKLFF. The whole variable domain, remainder taken from reference TRBV30 and TRBJ1-4, is SQTIHQWPATLVQPVGSPLSLECTVEGTSNPNLYWYRQAAGRGLQLLFYSVGIGQISSEVPQNLSASRPQDRQFILSSKKLLLSDSGFYLCAWSVQGTLPRSNEKLFFGSGTQLSVL.

J is TRBJ2-1 and V is TRBV5-1; the match to TRBD2 covers 11 bases. The junction had 4 bases not matched to a gene; V was cut back by 5 bases and J by 6 bases. CDR1 and CDR2 from the germline V gene are SGHRS and YFSETQ. The CDR3 spans 14 residues. Written as DNA, the CDR3 is TGCGCCAGCAGTAGCGGGAGGGCGGGCAATGAGCAGTTCTTC. It encodes CASSSGRAGNEQFF.